These 23 T cell receptor beta chains were sequenced from one sample in a study of identical twins. TCRdb reprocessed the 5' RACE reads with MiXCR, giving one entry per CDR3 protein. The sample carries approximately 680,000 distinct CDR3 sequences, roughly 7.2% recorded once. The same data also contributed to another study, on yellow fever vaccine responses in identical twins.

Material: PBMCs. These receptors originate from a woman aged 18-29 years in good health.

V and J are TRBV11-2 and TRBJ2-2; tentative D call: TRBD1 (6 bases). V dropped 3 bases and J dropped 7 bases, with 15 bases sitting between them. The CDR3 length is 15 residues. The V gene's germline CDR1 is SGHAT and CDR2 FQNNGV. In nucleotides, the CDR3 is TGTGCCAGCAGCTTTTATGGGCCAGGGGTCGGGGAGCTGTTTTTT. The encoded protein is CASSFYGPGVGELFF.

The chain has TRBV12-3 or TRBV12-4 and TRBJ2-1; D may be TRBD1 or TRBD2 (6 bases each). Trimming removed 3 bases at V and 3 bases at J, with 18 bases between. The CDR3 spans 17 residues. The CDR3 sequence: CASSFSGRGPGYNEQFF. DNA for the CDR3: TGTGCCAGCAGTTTCTCGGGCCGGGGGCCAGGCTACAATGAGCAGTTCTTC.

This clonotype was observed many times. This rearrangement joins TRBV5-1 to TRBJ2-1; D is ambiguous. The CDR3 runs to 14 residues. Germline CDR1 SGHRS, CDR2 YFSETQ. Trimming left V 1 base short and J 3 bases short, with 8 bases between. The CDR3 DNA sequence: TGCGCCAGCAGCTTGAGCTCTAGCTACAATGAGCAGTTCTTC. Translating it yields CASSLSSSYNEQFF.

V gene TRBV7-9 combines with J gene TRBJ2-5, with a tentative D call TRBD1 (6 bases). V was cut by 2 bases and J by 3 bases, with 13 bases left in between. The CDR3 totals 15 residues. The germline V gene encodes CDR1 SEHNR and CDR2 FQNEAQ (reference sequence). Here the CDR3 DNA reads TGTGCCAGCAGCTTAAGATCGGACAGTAAAGAGACCCAGTACTTC. It codes for CASSLRSDSKETQYF.

This clonotype was observed many times. This rearrangement joins TRBV12-3 or TRBV12-4 to TRBJ2-2; 7 bases match TRBD1. This CDR3 has 16 residues. V was clipped by 2 bases and J by 0 bases; unmatched bases: 3. The CDR3 DNA reads TGTGCCAGCAGTTTATCAGGGACAGCGAACACCGGGGAGCTGTTTTTT. As protein: CASSLSGTANTGELFF.

The chain combines TRBV11-2 with TRBJ1-1; 7 bases agree with TRBD1. The CDR3 consists of 14 residues. Germline CDR1 and CDR2: SGHAT and FQNNGV. J lost 4 bases, V lost 5 bases, and 7 bases had no gene match. CDR3 protein: CASSPTGVGTEAFF. CDR3 nucleotide sequence: TGTGCCAGCAGCCCCACAGGGGTTGGCACTGAAGCTTTCTTT.

This clonotype has a handful of counts. The chain links TRBV6-1 to TRBJ2-3, with TRBD2 matching over 8 bases. This CDR3 has 15 amino acids. Germline assignment: CDR1 MNHNS and CDR2 SASEGT. The V segment lost 7 bases and the J segment 2 bases; nucleotides outside the gene matches: 8. In nucleotides, the CDR3 is TGTGCCAGCACCCGAGTCGGGAGGGCCACAGATACGCAGTATTTT. Protein sequence: CASTRVGRATDTQYF.

This clonotype was observed many times. The rearrangement joins TRBV12-3 or TRBV12-4 to TRBJ2-3; 8 bases are a match to TRBD1. V lost 5 bases, J lost 9 bases, and 4 bases stayed unmatched. The CDR3 is made up of 12 amino acids. In nucleotides, the CDR3 is TGTGCCAGCAGTCAGGACAGGGCCACGCAGTATTTT. This codes for CASSQDRATQYF.

This clonotype was recorded a few times. This chain joins TRBV3-1 and TRBJ2-3; 10 bases agree with TRBD2. The V gene end was trimmed by 2 bases and the J gene end by 10 bases; junction bases not matched to a gene: 9. CDR3 length: 15 amino acids. Germline CDR1 and CDR2: LGHDT and YNNKEL (reference sequence). The CDR3 sequence: CASSQSVAGGFAQYF. CDR3 bases: TGTGCCAGCAGCCAATCAGTAGCGGGGGGTTTCGCGCAGTATTTT.

The CDR3 loop is CASSPSWKTGTATGELFF. CDR3 DNA sequence: TGTGCCAGCAGCCCTAGCTGGAAGACAGGCACCGCCACCGGGGAGCTGTTTTTT. The V gene is TRBV7-6, the J gene TRBJ2-2, with D possibly TRBD1 on 6 matching bases. The germline V gene encodes CDR1 SGHVS and CDR2 FNYEAQ. Between the trimmed V and J ends, which lost 5 bases and 4 bases, there was a span of 23 bases. This CDR3 comprises 18 residues.

The table lists this clonotype with many counts. The chain is built from TRBV5-1 and TRBJ2-1; the D gene is possibly TRBD2 (6 bases). V lost 7 bases, J lost 3 bases, and 17 bases lay in between. Germline-derived CDR1 and CDR2 are SGHRS and YFSETQ. The CDR3 consists of 15 residues. The CDR3 coding sequence is TGCGCCAGCGGATCCCCCGGGACTGGCTACAATGAGCAGTTCTTC. Protein product: CASGSPGTGYNEQFF.

This clonotype was detected many times. The V and J genes are TRBV29-1 and TRBJ2-1; TRBD2 agrees at 10 bases. The CDR3 extends over 18 amino acids. With V trimmed by 0 bases and J by 3 bases, 11 bases remained unmatched. From germline, CDR1 is SQVTM and CDR2 ANQGSEA. CDR3 loop: CSVEDLNVLAGDYNEQFF. The CDR3 bases are TGCAGCGTTGAAGATCTCAACGTCCTAGCGGGAGACTACAATGAGCAGTTCTTC.

The sample holds a few counts of this clonotype. The CDR3 region is CASSLGGQGVGKNIQYF. For the CDR3, the DNA is TGTGCCAGCAGTTTAGGTGGGCAGGGAGTTGGCAAAAACATTCAGTACTTC. The gene calls are TRBV27 and TRBJ2-4; the D gene could be TRBD1 or TRBD2 (5 bases each). The V end lost 2 bases, the J end lost 3 bases, and 17 bases lay between the germline ends. The CDR3 loop spans 17 amino acids. Germline CDR1 reads MNHEY; CDR2 reads SMNVEV (reference sequence).

There are a few counts of this clonotype. The chain combines TRBV20-1 with TRBJ1-6, with D unresolved. Germline loops: CDR1 DFQATT, CDR2 SNEGSKA (reference sequence). This CDR3 region has 12 residues. V gave up 6 bases and J gave up 9 bases, with 12 bases separating them. The CDR3 DNA reads as TGCAGTGCCACCGATAGGGTTTCACCCCTCCACTTT. Translated: CSATDRVSPLHF.

The chain couples TRBV12-3 or TRBV12-4 to TRBJ2-6, with D possibly TRBD1 on 6 matching bases. The CDR3 covers 18 residues. Between the trimmed V and J ends, which lost 3 bases and 1 base, there was a span of 16 bases. The CDR3 here is CASSFTGLARSGANVLTF. The CDR3 DNA sequence: TGTGCCAGCAGTTTTACAGGGCTTGCGAGGTCTGGGGCCAACGTCCTGACTTTC.

The J gene is TRBJ2-2, the V gene TRBV7-6; 8 bases are shared with TRBD1. CDR1 is SGHVS, CDR2 FNYEAQ, per germline. The V and J ends lost 5 bases and 0 bases, in that order; junction bases with no gene match: 8. The CDR3 sequence is 17 residues long. The CDR3 region has the DNA TGTGCCAGCAGCCCGGAGGCACAGGGGGCGAACACCGGGGAGCTGTTTTTT. Its translation is CASSPEAQGANTGELFF.

The chain couples TRBV7-3 to TRBJ2-1; 9 positions agree with TRBD2. Per the germline V gene, CDR1 is SGHTA and CDR2 is FQGTGA. CDR3 length: 14 residues. V shed 4 bases and J 15 bases; nucleotides not matched to a gene: 13. The CDR3 loop reads CASSSLKTSGGLFF. The CDR3, as DNA: TGTGCCAGCAGCTCCCTGAAGACTAGCGGAGGACTGTTCTTC.

This clonotype was seen repeatedly, ten times or more. The CDR3 loop reads CASSIRGVGTDTQYF. In nucleotides, the CDR3 is TGCGCCAGCTCGATTCGGGGTGTCGGCACAGATACGCAGTATTTT. This sequence joins TRBV5-1 and TRBJ2-3, with D tentatively TRBD2 (5 bases). The CDR3 covers 15 residues. The V gene's germline CDR1 is SGHRS and CDR2 YFSETQ. The V and J ends lost 7 bases and 1 base respectively, with 16 bases between them. Looking up the rest from reference TRBV5-1 and TRBJ2-3 gives the full variable domain: KAGVTQTPRYLIKTRGQQVTLSCSPISGHRSVSWYQQTPGQGLQFLFEYFSETQRNKGNFPGRFSGRQFSNSRSEMNVSTLELGDSALYLCASSIRGVGTDTQYFGPGTRLTVL.

This clonotype was found many times. CDR3 coding DNA: TGTGCCAGCAGTGAGTCAAAAAAGCAGTTCTTC. Its translation: CASSESKKQFF. The chain couples TRBV2 to TRBJ2-1, with D unresolved. Trimming removed 3 bases from V and 11 bases from J, with 8 bases in between. The CDR3 sequence is 11 residues long. Looked up from germline, CDR1 is SNHLY and CDR2 is FYNNEI.

This chain joins TRBV5-1 and TRBJ2-3; the D gene is possibly TRBD2 (6 bases). The CDR3 contains 14 residues. Trimming pared 2 bases from V and 5 bases from J, leaving 12 bases between. Per germline, CDR1 SGHRS and CDR2 YFSETQ. The CDR3 reads CASSFVSGVDTQYF. The CDR3 DNA reads TGCGCCAGCAGCTTCGTCTCGGGGGTAGATACGCAGTATTTT.

This clonotype occurred many times. The chain recombines TRBV2 with TRBJ2-2; D unresolved. V lost 3 bases to trimming and J lost 0 bases, with 11 bases between them. The germline V gene encodes CDR1 SNHLY and CDR2 FYNNEI. The length of the CDR3 is 16 residues. This CDR3 reads CASSDPQQPNTGELFF. The CDR3 DNA is TGTGCCAGCAGTGACCCTCAGCAGCCGAACACCGGGGAGCTGTTTTTT. Full variable domain (remainder filled in from reference TRBV2 and TRBJ2-2): EPEVTQTPSHQVTQMGQEVILRCVPISNHLYFYWYRQILGQKVEFLVSFYNNEISEKSEIFDDQFSVERPDGSNFTLKIRSTKLEDSAMYFCASSDPQQPNTGELFFGEGSRLTVL.

Many counts were recorded for this clonotype. The chain joins TRBV7-9 to TRBJ1-5; D gene unclear. There are 15 residues in the CDR3. Trimming removed 1 base from V and 1 base from J, with 8 bases in between. CDR1 is SEHNR and CDR2 is FQNEAQ in the germline V gene (reference sequence). CDR3 sequence: CASSLGSGSNQPQHF. CDR3 bases: TGTGCCAGCAGCTTAGGAAGTGGGAGCAATCAGCCCCAGCATTTT.

As regards this clonotype: It may be a read error: a sequence one base away is much more abundant. The chain combines TRBV12-3 or TRBV12-4 with TRBJ2-1; the D is unclear. There are 14 residues in the CDR3. V gave up 6 bases and J gave up 12 bases, with 21 bases separating them. CDR3 sequence (DNA): TGTGCCAGCAGGCCTCAAGGACCGGAGAGTGGGCAGTTCTTC. Translated, it gives CASRPQGPESGQFF.